The TCR beta chain under discussion was sequenced for a study of blood T cell repertoires in COVID-19. About the study: Acute and convalescent COVID-19 specimens originated in the United States, Italy and Spain.

Deletions cut 6 bases from V and 3 bases from J, with 8 bases between. Germline V gene lookup returns CDR1 KGHDR and CDR2 SFDVKD. The CDR3 length is 13 residues. TCRdb keeps only in-frame clones here, not all; method: immunoSEQ multiplex PCR. The sample holds some 350,000 clones; around 87% are singletons and the top ten take over 4%. Participant-given clinical history determined each cohort assignment. This receptor was identified in a woman aged 25 to 39 who had recovered from COVID-19. The sample taken for sequencing was PBMCs or T cells enriched from blood (not recorded which). The V gene is TRBV24-1, the J gene TRBJ1-5; D may be TRBD1 (6 bases). CDR3 sequence (DNA): TGTGCCACCAGTTACAGGGACAATCAGCCCCAGCATTTT. Its protein is CATSYRDNQPQHF.